This TCR beta chain is drawn from a study of radiation and T cells in renal cell carcinoma. The data were produced by immunoSEQ multiplex PCR, yet TCRdb's version contains in-frame clones alone and is incomplete. The sample carries some 9,700 clones, roughly 50% recorded once. CDR1 is MGHRA, CDR2 YSYEKL, per germline. The junction had 3 bases not matched to a gene; V was cut back by 0 bases and J by 1 base. The CDR3 totals 15 residues. Treatment here: 15 Gy SBRT to primary tumor, nephrectomy 4 weeks later. This chain joins TRBV4-1 and TRBJ2-7, with 7 positions matching TRBD1. This TCR was sampled from a man between 60 and 70 years old with renal cell carcinoma. Specimen: tumor tissue, collected from a patient whose treatment included radiotherapy and nephrectomy. This CDR3 reads CASSQEGGRSYEQYF. CDR3 coding DNA: TGCGCCAGCAGCCAAGAAGGGGGCAGATCCTACGAGCAGTACTTC.